These 18 T cell receptor beta chains were sequenced from one sample in a study of blood T cell repertoires in COVID-19. Sequencing was performed with immunoSEQ multiplex PCR; in TCRdb, only in-frame clones are kept and a portion is missing. The sample consists of around 50,000 clones, about 90% of them appearing once. Sequences were obtained from peripheral blood. These receptors were taken from a human donor in a cohort sampled during active COVID-19.

This clone has a handful of counts. The chain is built from TRBV2 and TRBJ1-5; D gene ambiguous. The CDR3 length is 15 residues. Per the germline V gene, CDR1 is SNHLY and CDR2 is FYNNEI. Trimming took off 4 bases at V and 2 bases at J, with 12 bases between the two ends. The CDR3 nucleotides are TGTGCCAGCAGTGGGGCTCTCGGTGGCAATCAGCCCCAGCATTTT. Translated: CASSGALGGNQPQHF.

V and J are TRBV27 and TRBJ1-1, with D tentatively TRBD1 (6 bases). The V end was cut by 6 bases, the J end by 7 bases, with 15 bases between. Per germline, CDR1 MNHEY and CDR2 SMNVEV (reference sequence). CDR3 length: 13 amino acids. CDR3 sequence (DNA): TGTGCCAGCAGGACCGGACAGTCCAGTGAAGCTTTCTTT. Translated: CASRTGQSSEAFF.

The J gene is TRBJ2-7, the V gene TRBV7-6; D gene unclear. The germline gives CDR1 SGHVS, CDR2 FNYEAQ. Trimming cost V 0 bases and J 1 base, with 13 bases left between them. The CDR3 covers 16 residues. In DNA form, the CDR3 reads TGTGCCAGCAGCTTAGCGTACGGCAGGCAATCCTACGAGCAGTACTTC. Translating it yields CASSLAYGRQSYEQYF. The entire variable domain, with the rest obtained from reference TRBV7-6 and TRBJ2-7, is as follows: GAGVSQSPRYKVTKRGQDVALRCDPISGHVSLYWYRQALGQGPEFLTYFNYEAQQDKSGLPNDRFSAERPEGSISTLTIQRTEQRDSAMYRCASSLAYGRQSYEQYFGPGTRLTVT.

The chain joins TRBV11-2 to TRBJ2-4; tentative D call: TRBD1 (5 bases). Trimming left V 1 base short and J 4 bases short, with 5 bases between. Germline CDR1 is SGHAT and CDR2 is FQNNGV. The CDR3 has 13 amino acids. CDR3 residues: CASSLGQKNIQYF. Here the CDR3 DNA reads TGTGCCAGCAGCTTAGGACAGAAAAACATTCAGTACTTC. The complete variable domain, with remaining parts taken from reference TRBV11-2 and TRBJ2-4, reads EAGVAQSPRYKIIEKRQSVAFWCNPISGHATLYWYQQILGQGPKLLIQFQNNGVVDDSQLPKDRFSAERLKGVDSTLKIQPAKLEDSAVYLCASSLGQKNIQYFGAGTRLSVL.

Judged by abundance, this clone is large (0.1 to 1%). The J gene is TRBJ2-1, the V gene TRBV6-5; D is possibly TRBD2 (6 bases). This CDR3 has 14 amino acids. In germline, CDR1 is MNHEY, CDR2 SVGAGI. V lost 1 base and J 4 bases, leaving 8 bases between the germline ends. CDR3 DNA: TGTGCCAGCAGTTACTTAGCGGAATACAATGAGCAGTTCTTC. Encoded protein: CASSYLAEYNEQFF.

This chain connects TRBV10-3 to TRBJ2-1; 14 nucleotides agree with TRBD2. The CDR3 contains 18 residues. V shed 7 bases and J 0 bases; nucleotides not matched to a gene: 8. The germline V gene encodes CDR1 ENHRY and CDR2 SYGVKD. DNA for the CDR3: TGTGCCATCACCCCGACTAGCGGGAGGGAACGCTCCTACAATGAGCAGTTCTTC. Its translation is CAITPTSGRERSYNEQFF.

CDR3 sequence reads: CASRKGLAPRTYNEQFF. The CDR3 coding sequence is TGTGCCAGCAGGAAGGGACTAGCGCCTAGAACCTACAATGAGCAGTTCTTC. The chain uses TRBV6-4 and TRBJ2-1, with TRBD2 matching 10 bases. The ends lost 6 bases at V and 2 bases at J; junction bases unmatched: 10. The CDR3 totals 17 residues. CDR1 and CDR2 (germline): MRHNA, SNTAGT.

The chain employs TRBV11-2 and TRBJ2-5, with D possibly TRBD2 on 5 matching bases. The CDR3 runs to 11 residues. Germline loops: CDR1 SGHAT, CDR2 FQNNGV. V was trimmed by 8 bases and J by 2 bases, leaving 6 bases between them. The CDR3 is CASGGQETQYF. Written as DNA, the CDR3 is TGTGCCAGCGGAGGACAAGAGACCCAGTACTTC.

The rearrangement uses TRBV9 and TRBJ1-1, with D uncertain. The length of the CDR3 is 15 residues. V lost 0 bases, J lost 1 base, and 10 bases lay in between. Germline CDR1 SGDLS, CDR2 YYNGEE. CDR3 bases: TGTGCCAGCAGCGTAGGGCCCCTGTCGAACACTGAAGCTTTCTTT. Translated: CASSVGPLSNTEAFF.

The V and J genes are TRBV18 and TRBJ1-6; D remains ambiguous. Germline V CDR1 and CDR2: KGHSH, LQKENI. The CDR3 has 14 amino acids. V lost 3 bases to trimming and J lost 8 bases, with 11 bases between them. Here the CDR3 DNA reads TGTGCCAGCTCACCGAACCCCGGGGATTCACCCCTCCACTTT. Encoded protein: CASSPNPGDSPLHF.

V is TRBV5-1 and J is TRBJ2-1, with D tentatively TRBD2 (6 bases). The V and J ends lost 2 bases and 0 bases respectively, with 12 bases between them. The CDR3 has 16 amino acids. CDR1 is SGHRS and CDR2 is YFSETQ in the germline V gene. CDR3 coding DNA: TGCGCCAGCAGCTTAGGTAGCGGATACTCCTACAATGAGCAGTTCTTC. As protein: CASSLGSGYSYNEQFF. The whole variable domain, filled in from reference TRBV5-1 and TRBJ2-1, reads KAGVTQTPRYLIKTRGQQVTLSCSPISGHRSVSWYQQTPGQGLQFLFEYFSETQRNKGNFPGRFSGRQFSNSRSEMNVSTLELGDSALYLCASSLGSGYSYNEQFFGPGTRLTVL.

The rearrangement uses TRBV24-1 and TRBJ2-7, with TRBD2 matching over 7 bases. Germline V gene sequence: CDR1 KGHDR, CDR2 SFDVKD. The CDR3 length is 15 residues. After removal of 12 bases from V and 0 bases from J, the junction contained 13 bases not matched to a gene. The CDR3 DNA reads TGTGCCTCCCCTCTGCGGCGGGAGATCTCCTACGAGCAGTACTTC. The encoded protein is CASPLRREISYEQYF.

The genes are TRBV19 and TRBJ2-5; TRBD2 agrees at 12 bases. Trimming at V came to 5 bases and at J to 4 bases, leaving 8 bases not matched to a gene. This CDR3 region has 16 residues. Germline loops: CDR1 LNHDA, CDR2 SQIVND (reference sequence). The CDR3 DNA reads as TGTGCCAGTAGTCCCGTCCTAGCGGGAGGGCCAGAGACCCAGTACTTC. Encoded protein: CASSPVLAGGPETQYF.

The V and J genes are TRBV6-5 and TRBJ2-1; D unresolved. CDR1 MNHEY and CDR2 SVGAGI come from the germline V gene. Deletions cut 7 bases from V and 0 bases from J, with 10 bases between. The CDR3 consists of 14 residues. CDR3 residues: CASIVRASYNEQFF. As DNA, the CDR3 is TGTGCCAGCATTGTACGCGCCTCCTACAATGAGCAGTTCTTC.

The chain carries TRBV7-9 and TRBJ2-3; 7 bases agree with TRBD2. This CDR3 is 18 amino acids long. The germline CDR1 and CDR2 sequences are SEHNR and FQNEAQ (reference sequence). The V gene end was trimmed by 3 bases and the J gene end by 0 bases; junction bases not matched to a gene: 12. CDR3 DNA: TGTGCCAGCAGCTTTCCTCCTGTCCTAGCGGTTAGCACAGATACGCAGTATTTT. Translating it yields CASSFPPVLAVSTDTQYF.

CDR3 bases: TGTGCCAGCAGCTTGGAAGCGGGAGCTCTAGAGACCCAGTACTTC. It yields the protein CASSLEAGALETQYF. The chain joins TRBV5-4 to TRBJ2-5, with 8 bases aligning to TRBD2. The CDR3 spans 15 residues. The V gene end was trimmed by 0 bases and the J gene end by 4 bases; junction bases not matched to a gene: 5. Germline CDR1 is SGHNT and CDR2 is YYREEE (reference sequence).

The chain combines TRBV28 with TRBJ2-5, with D possibly matching TRBD1 (6 bases). Trimming pared 6 bases from V and 2 bases from J, leaving 13 bases between. Germline assignment: CDR1 MDHEN and CDR2 SYDVKM. The CDR3 spans 14 residues. CDR3 protein: CASSSIRGQETQYF. The CDR3 nucleotides read TGTGCCAGCAGCTCTATAAGGGGGCAAGAGACCCAGTACTTC.

This chain joins TRBV3-1 (or the pseudogene TRBV3-2) and TRBJ2-3, with 7 bases identical to TRBD1. The V gene's germline CDR1 is LGHDT and CDR2 YNNKEL (reference sequence). J was trimmed by 4 bases and V by 6 bases; bases with no gene match: 4. CDR3 length: 13 residues. CDR3 in DNA: TGTGCCAGCAGTTCGACAGGGTCAGATACGCAGTATTTT. Translation gives CASSSTGSDTQYF.